A single sample is the source of the 27 T cell receptor beta chains below, sequenced in a study of Tregs in tolerant kidney transplant recipients. Recipients received nonmyeloablative bone marrow transplants from related graft donors, with transient mixed chimerism. Some clones are missing from TCRdb's copy, which holds only in-frame ones; the method was immunoSEQ multiplex PCR. This repertoire includes several thousand clones. The sample here was CD8+ T cells from blood (PBMCs), taken 12 months after the transplant. All receptors come from a human patient who received a combined kidney and bone marrow transplant. Some T cells may have come from the graft donor.

About this clone itself: Read data end 3 residues before the CDR3 end; the end is taken from the germline J gene. The chain links TRBV30 to TRBJ2-7, with 9 bases aligning to TRBD1. Trimming took 5 bases from V and 3 from J; bases not matched to a gene: 2. This CDR3 is built from 12 residues. Germline CDR1 is GTSNPN and CDR2 is SVGIG (reference sequence). CDR3 sequence: CAWDRGDYEQYF. The part of the CDR3 DNA that was read is TGTGCCTGGGACAGGGGGGACTACGAG.

Of note for this clone: Sequencing ends 3 residues short of the CDR3 end; the germline J gene provides the rest. This chain joins TRBV7-3 and TRBJ1-1; TRBD1 aligns across 7 bases. The CDR3 has 13 amino acids. The germline V gene encodes CDR1 SGHTA and CDR2 FQGTGA. Incomplete CDR3 DNA: TGTGCCAGCAGCTTAGGGAGCAGGGGGGAA. Translating it yields CASSLGSRGE. The whole CDR3 region reads CASSLGSRGEAFF.

To note about this clone: The CDR3 extends 3 residues past the end of the read, so its final part is completed from the germline J gene. The V and J genes are TRBV2 and TRBJ2-1, with 8 bases fitting TRBD1. The length of the CDR3 is 14 residues. Germline-derived CDR1 and CDR2 are SNHLY and FYNNEI. The ends lost 1 base at V and 7 bases at J; junction bases unmatched: 3. CDR3 region: CASSEGTGWNEQFF. CDR3 DNA, as far as it was read: TGTGCCAGCAGTGAAGGGACAGGGTGGAATGAG.

Concerning this clone: The CDR3 goes on 3 residues after the read ends, and that part is filled in from the germline J gene. The V call is TRBV29-1, the J call TRBJ2-3; 7 bases match TRBD1. Germline-derived CDR1 and CDR2 are SQVTM and ANQGSEA. J gave up 2 bases and V 5 bases, and 4 bases lay outside the gene matches. There are 13 residues in the CDR3. The CDR3 here is CSVSRGTTDTQYF. The DNA read from the CDR3 is TGCAGCGTTTCCAGGGGGACCACAGATACG.

As for this clone: The read halts 3 residues ahead of the CDR3 end, with the missing end drawn from the germline J gene. The rearrangement links TRBV11-2 to TRBJ1-1, with TRBD1 identical over 7 bases. The CDR3 sequence is 15 residues long. Germline V CDR1 and CDR2: SGHAT, FQNNGV. Trimming took 4 bases from V and 0 from J; bases not matched to a gene: 5. The sequenced CDR3 bases are TGTGCCAGCAGCTACTCGACAGGGATGAACACTGAA. Its protein product is CASSYSTGMNTE. The complete CDR3 reads CASSYSTGMNTEAFF. The full variable domain, completed using reference TRBV11-2 and TRBJ1-1, is EAGVAQSPRYKIIEKRQSVAFWCNPISGHATLYWYQQILGQGPKLLIQFQNNGVVDDSQLPKDRFSAERLKGVDSTLKIQPAKLEDSAVYLCASSYSTGMNTEAFFGQGTRLTVV.

Turning to this clone: The CDR3 goes on 3 residues after the read ends, and that part is filled in from the germline J gene. The chain links TRBV7-9 to TRBJ2-7; no clear D. V was cut by 5 bases and J by 0 bases, with 11 bases left in between. Germline V lookup: CDR1 SEHNR, CDR2 FQNEAQ (reference sequence). The CDR3 has 14 amino acids. Partial CDR3 DNA: TGTGCCAGCAGCCCGGCGGAGTACTCCTACGAG. As protein: CASSPAEYSYE. The CDR3 in its entirety is CASSPAEYSYEQYF.

Of note for this clone: Read data end 3 residues before the CDR3 end; the end is taken from the germline J gene. The V and J genes are TRBV19 and TRBJ2-7; D perhaps matches TRBD1 (6 bases). This CDR3 is built from 14 residues. Germline V CDR1 and CDR2: LNHDA, SQIVND (reference sequence). V dropped 4 bases and J dropped 2 bases, with 12 bases sitting between them. Incomplete CDR3 DNA: TGTGCCAGTAGTAGAAGAGGACAGACCTACGAG. Its protein is CASSRRGQTYE. The CDR3 in full is CASSRRGQTYEQYF.

As for this clone: The missing CDR3 end, 3 residues past where the read stops, is filled in from the germline J gene. The chain recombines TRBV19 with TRBJ2-6; D not certain. Between the trimmed V and J ends, which lost 7 bases and 3 bases, there was a span of 13 bases. The CDR3 length is 15 residues. Looked up from germline, CDR1 is LNHDA and CDR2 is SQIVND (reference sequence). CDR3 sequence: CASTLDSSGANVLTF. The covered CDR3 bases are TGTGCCAGTACCTTGGATTCTAGTGGGGCCAACGTC. Combining the CDR3 with reference TRBV19 and TRBJ2-6 gives the whole variable domain DGGITQSPKYLFRKEGQNVTLSCEQNLNHDAMYWYRQDPGQGLRLIYYSQIVNDFQKGDIAEGYSVSREKKESFPLTVTSAQKNPTAFYLCASTLDSSGANVLTFGAGSRLTVL.

About this clone itself: The read ends 3 residues before the CDR3 terminus; that terminus is restored from the germline J gene. The chain carries TRBV2 and TRBJ1-5, with D hard to call. CDR1 is SNHLY and CDR2 is FYNNEI in the germline V gene. This CDR3 spans 16 amino acids. V was shortened by 1 base and J by 0 bases, with 10 bases between the two germline ends. The DNA read from the CDR3 is TGTGCCAGCAGTGAAGGCCAACTCACTAGCAATCAGCCC. Translating gives CASSEGQLTSNQP. The CDR3 reads in full as CASSEGQLTSNQPQHF.

As regards this clone: The CDR3 end is not reached by the read, which stops 3 residues before it; the germline J gene fills it in. V and J are TRBV19 and TRBJ2-3; 10 nucleotides agree with TRBD2. This CDR3 comprises 16 residues. Germline trimming cut 6 bases from V and 1 base from J; bases unmatched to any gene: 7. Germline CDR1 is LNHDA and CDR2 is SQIVND (reference sequence). CDR3 DNA, as far as it was read: TGTGCCAGTAGAACGCTAGCGGGAGTGGGCACAGATACG. Its protein is CASRTLAGVGTDT. The full CDR3 sequence reads CASRTLAGVGTDTQYF.

A word on this clone: The read stops 3 residues short of the end of the CDR3; the missing end is completed from the germline J gene. This chain joins TRBV2 and TRBJ2-1; D unresolved. CDR3 length equals 13 residues. Trimming cost V 8 bases and J 2 bases, with 10 bases left between them. Germline V CDR1 and CDR2: SNHLY, FYNNEI. CDR3 amino acids: CASGSRTYNEQFF. CDR3 bases read: TGTGCCAGCGGCTCGAGAACCTACAATGAG.

Its frequency marks this clone as medium-sized. The CDR3 is cut off 3 residues early in the read; its end comes from the germline J gene. The genes are TRBV5-6 and TRBJ2-5; D might be TRBD2 (6 bases). This CDR3 is 14 amino acids long. The germline V gene has CDR1 SGHDT and CDR2 YYEEEE. Trimming stripped 1 base from V and 6 bases from J, with 13 bases between. Partial CDR3 DNA: TGTGCCAGCAGCTTGTCGGCAGGGAGGAAGACC. Translating gives CASSLSAGRKT. In full, the CDR3 is CASSLSAGRKTQYF.

Note on this clone: The CDR3 goes on 3 residues after the read ends, and that part is filled in from the germline J gene. V gene TRBV7-3 combines with J gene TRBJ2-1; D may be TRBD1 (7 bases). In germline, CDR1 is SGHTA, CDR2 FQGTGA. The CDR3 sequence is 15 residues long. The V and J ends lost 5 bases and 0 bases respectively, with 11 bases between them. CDR3 sequence: CASSPGDSSYNEQFF. Incomplete CDR3 DNA: TGTGCCAGCAGCCCGGGGGACAGCTCCTACAATGAG.

In the case of this clone: The read finishes 3 residues shy of the CDR3 end, and the germline J gene is used to complete it. The V gene is TRBV7-3, the J gene TRBJ2-3; a possible D gene is TRBD1 (6 bases). The CDR3 runs to 15 residues. CDR1 SGHTA and CDR2 FQGTGA come from the germline V gene. V was cut by 2 bases and J by 0 bases, with 9 bases left in between. Here the CDR3 reads CASSLGTTSTDTQYF. Incomplete CDR3 DNA: TGTGCCAGCAGCTTAGGGACAACTAGCACAGATACG.

Note on this clone: Read data end 3 residues before the CDR3 end; the end is taken from the germline J gene. The chain couples TRBV19 to TRBJ1-5; TRBD1 might be the D (5 bases). With 4 bases removed from V and 0 bases from J, the gap between germline ends came to 10 bases. Germline V gives CDR1 LNHDA, CDR2 SQIVND (reference sequence). This CDR3 is built from 15 residues. Incomplete CDR3 DNA: TGTGCCAGTAGTACGACAGCTTATAGCAATCAGCCC. It codes for CASSTTAYSNQP. Given in full, the CDR3 is CASSTTAYSNQPQHF.

In the case of this clone: The read ends 3 residues early relative to the CDR3; the germline J gene fills the gap. The V gene is TRBV29-1, the J gene TRBJ2-5; a weak D match, TRBD1 (6 bases). Germline loops: CDR1 SQVTM, CDR2 ANQGSEA. The germline V and J ends were trimmed by 1 base and 5 bases, with 20 bases remaining between them. The CDR3 length is 16 residues. CDR3 sequence: CSVEVGAGVAWETQYF. Partial CDR3 DNA: TGCAGCGTTGAAGTTGGGGCAGGGGTCGCCTGGGAGACC. Looking up the rest from reference TRBV29-1 and TRBJ2-5 gives the full variable domain: SAVISQKPSRDICQRGTSLTIQCQVDSQVTMMFWYRQQPGQSLTLIATANQGSEATYESGFVIDKFPISRPNLTFSTLTVSNMSPEDSSIYLCSVEVGAGVAWETQYFGPGTRLLVL.

As concerns this clone: Sequencing ends 3 residues short of the CDR3 end; the germline J gene provides the rest. V is TRBV19 and J is TRBJ2-1, with a possible D match to TRBD1 (6 bases). The germline V gene encodes CDR1 LNHDA and CDR2 SQIVND (reference sequence). V lost 6 bases and J 1 base, leaving 7 bases between the germline ends. The CDR3 loop spans 13 amino acids. Incomplete CDR3 DNA: TGTGCCAGTAGGACAGGATCCTACAATGAG. Encoded protein: CASRTGSYNE. The entire CDR3 protein is CASRTGSYNEQFF. Combining the CDR3 with reference TRBV19 and TRBJ2-1 gives the whole variable domain DGGITQSPKYLFRKEGQNVTLSCEQNLNHDAMYWYRQDPGQGLRLIYYSQIVNDFQKGDIAEGYSVSREKKESFPLTVTSAQKNPTAFYLCASRTGSYNEQFFGPGTRLTVL.

On this clone itself: The sequence runs out 3 residues before the end of the CDR3; the remainder is reconstructed from the germline J gene. This chain uses TRBV7-6 with TRBJ2-1; TRBD2 agrees at 12 bases. The CDR3 covers 16 residues. Losses at the gene ends were 0 bases for V and 3 bases for J; bases not matched to a gene: 0. Germline V lookup: CDR1 SGHVS, CDR2 FNYEAQ. The CDR3 loop reads CASSLATSGSYNEQFF. The CDR3 bases that were read are TGTGCCAGCAGCTTAGCGACTAGCGGGAGCTACAATGAG.

About this clone itself: The read falls 3 residues short of the CDR3 end, and the missing part is taken from the germline J gene. V usage is TRBV27 and J usage is TRBJ1-1; D may be TRBD1 (6 bases). Germline V CDR1 and CDR2: MNHEY, SMNVEV (reference sequence). CDR3 length: 15 residues. V lost 0 bases, J lost 0 bases, and 8 bases lay in between. The chain's CDR3 is CASSLSTGLNTEAFF. CDR3 bases read: TGTGCCAGCAGTTTATCGACAGGACTGAACACTGAA.

About this clone itself: The CDR3 end lies 3 residues beyond the end of the read and is filled in from the germline J gene. This chain joins TRBV29-1 and TRBJ2-2; 14 bases are shared with TRBD2. The V segment lost 7 bases and the J segment 6 bases; nucleotides outside the gene matches: 4. This CDR3 spans 14 amino acids. CDR1 and CDR2 from the germline V gene are SQVTM and ANQGSEA. CDR3 sequence reads: CSAGLAGVPGELFF. CDR3 DNA (partial): TGCAGCGCGGGACTAGCGGGAGTCCCCGGGGAG.

On this clone: The sequence runs out 3 residues before the end of the CDR3; the remainder is reconstructed from the germline J gene. The chain is built from TRBV19 and TRBJ1-5; no firm D call. Per germline, CDR1 LNHDA and CDR2 SQIVND (reference sequence). The CDR3 runs to 15 residues. V shed 3 bases and J shed 0 bases, with 9 bases lying between them. CDR3 sequence: CASSMWANSNQPQHF. The sequenced part of the CDR3 DNA is TGTGCCAGTAGTATGTGGGCTAATAGCAATCAGCCC.

In regard to this clone: The sequenced fragment ends 3 residues before the CDR3 boundary, so the rest is inferred from the germline J gene. V gene TRBV14 combines with J gene TRBJ1-2; 7 bases are a match to TRBD1. The germline V gene encodes CDR1 SGHDN and CDR2 FVKESK. V was pared by 3 bases and J by 2 bases, with 9 bases of the junction left unmatched. The CDR3 contains 16 residues. CDR3 amino acids: CASSQVPTQGNYGYTF. CDR3 DNA, as far as it was read: TGTGCCAGCAGCCAGGTACCGACACAGGGGAACTATGGC. Using reference TRBV14 and TRBJ1-2 for the parts outside the CDR3, the full variable domain is EAGVTQFPSHSVIEKGQTVTLRCDPISGHDNLYWYRRVMGKEIKFLLHFVKESKQDESGMPNNRFLAERTGGTYSTLKVQPAELEDSGVYFCASSQVPTQGNYGYTFGSGTRLTVV.

Worth noting for this clone: The read finishes 3 residues shy of the CDR3 end, and the germline J gene is used to complete it. The chain uses TRBV20-1 and TRBJ2-7, with D maybe TRBD1 (6 bases). The germline V gene encodes CDR1 DFQATT and CDR2 SNEGSKA (reference sequence). The CDR3 is made up of 17 amino acids. Trimming left V 0 bases short and J 2 bases short, with 20 bases between. The chain's CDR3 is CSARDASPTGPTYEQYF. The CDR3 bases that were read are TGCAGTGCTAGAGACGCGTCCCCGACAGGACCGACCTACGAG.

A word on this clone: The read ends 3 residues before the CDR3 terminus; that terminus is restored from the germline J gene. The rearrangement joins TRBV18 to TRBJ2-5, with D maybe TRBD2 (6 bases). CDR3 size: 14 residues. CDR1 and CDR2 from the germline V gene are KGHSH and LQKENI. V lost 3 bases and J lost 3, with 11 bases in between. The CDR3 protein is CASSPFQREETQYF. The CDR3 DNA, read in part, is TGTGCCAGCTCACCCTTCCAGCGGGAAGAGACC.

On this clone: From the germline J gene comes the end of the CDR3, since the read stops 3 residues before it. V usage is TRBV6-4 and J usage is TRBJ2-3, with 10 positions matching TRBD2. The CDR3 has 15 residues. Germline V gene lookup returns CDR1 MRHNA and CDR2 SNTAGT. Trimming at V came to 3 bases and at J to 5 bases, leaving 5 bases not matched to a gene. This chain's CDR3 is CASSESAGGLDTQYF. The DNA read from the CDR3 is TGTGCCAGCAGTGAATCAGCGGGAGGGTTAGATACG.

With regard to this clone: From the germline J gene comes the end of the CDR3, since the read stops 3 residues before it. The gene calls are TRBV7-6 and TRBJ2-7; 10 bases align to TRBD2. Per germline, CDR1 SGHVS and CDR2 FNYEAQ. V was pared by 2 bases and J by 4 bases, with 8 bases of the junction left unmatched. The CDR3 is made up of 16 amino acids. Incomplete CDR3 DNA: TGTGCCAGCAGCTTAAAGGTGGCTAGCGGGAGTTACGAG. Translating gives CASSLKVASGSYE. The whole CDR3 is CASSLKVASGSYEQYF.

Of note for this clone: The read comes to an end 3 residues before the CDR3 does, leaving the germline J gene to fill in the end. V and J are TRBV19 and TRBJ2-1; weak D call: TRBD1 (5 bases). This CDR3 has 15 residues. Germline assignment: CDR1 LNHDA and CDR2 SQIVND (reference sequence). Trimming took off 2 bases at V and 6 bases at J, with 14 bases between the two ends. The chain's CDR3 is CASSINPGAINEQFF. The sequenced CDR3 bases are TGTGCCAGTAGTATAAACCCTGGGGCCATCAATGAG.